The 9 T cell receptor beta chains reported below all come from one sample, sequenced in a study of human T cells and chemical hapten exposure. A single record per CDR3 protein comes from TCRdb applying MiXCR to the RACE reads. The sample has approximately 71,000 distinct CDR3 sequences; roughly 11% are singletons. Stated time point: patch test 3, about 24 weeks after DPC sensitization. Described treatment: therapeutic diphenylcyclopropenone sensitization with weekly scalp DPC. Sample: whole blood, taken in connection with sensitization to the hapten diphenylcyclopropenone (DPC). The receptors shown here come from a woman in her 50s with alopecia areata. Some clones in this sample may be carry-over from other donors' samples.

This clonotype was detected a few times. V usage is TRBV5-1 and J usage is TRBJ2-3; tentative D call: TRBD2 (6 bases). The V and J ends lost 3 bases and 10 bases respectively, with 15 bases between them. This CDR3 is 13 amino acids long. Germline CDR1 is SGHRS and CDR2 is YFSETQ. CDR3 sequence: CASSWDSQGSQYF. CDR3 coding DNA: TGCGCCAGCAGCTGGGACTCCCAAGGTTCGCAGTATTTT.

This chain joins TRBV5-1 and TRBJ2-3; D may be TRBD2 (6 bases). This CDR3 is 15 amino acids long. Trimming stripped 4 bases from V and 0 bases from J, with 12 bases between. CDR1 is SGHRS, CDR2 YFSETQ, per germline. The CDR3 is CASSTPRESTDTQYF. The CDR3, as DNA: TGCGCCAGCAGCACACCGCGGGAAAGCACAGATACGCAGTATTTT.

This clonotype turned up a few times. The J gene is TRBJ1-1, the V gene TRBV21-1; the table gives TRBD1 as D, unverified against the DNA. TRBV21-1 is a known pseudogene. The CDR3 sequence is 16 residues long. The DNA for the CDR3 is TGTGCCAGCAGCAAATCATCACAGGGAGCGGACACTGAAGCTTTCTTT. It translates to CASSKSSQGADTEAFF.

This clonotype occurred a few times. The genes are TRBV20-1 and TRBJ2-1; D remains ambiguous. The CDR3 sequence is 17 residues long. Germline CDR1 and CDR2: DFQATT and SNEGSKA (reference sequence). V shed 0 bases and J shed 3 bases, with 18 bases lying between them. The CDR3 protein is CSARELLPSRDYNEQFF. In nucleotides, the CDR3 is TGCAGTGCTAGAGAACTTCTTCCATCAAGGGACTACAATGAGCAGTTCTTC.

The J gene is TRBJ2-1, the V gene TRBV29-1; TRBD1 agrees at 7 bases. The CDR3 totals 12 residues. V gave up 3 bases and J gave up 8 bases; unmatched junction bases: 4. Germline-derived CDR1 and CDR2 are SQVTM and ANQGSEA. The CDR3 DNA sequence: TGCAGCGTTGACAGGGGGTTTTATGAGCAGTTCTTC. As protein: CSVDRGFYEQFF.

The table lists this clonotype with a few counts. This rearrangement joins TRBV5-1 to TRBJ2-7; 8 bases align to TRBD1. Looked up from germline, CDR1 is SGHRS and CDR2 is YFSETQ. CDR3 length: 18 residues. With V trimmed by 3 bases and J by 2 bases, 16 bases remained unmatched. In nucleotides, the CDR3 is TGCGCCAGCAGCTCCTTCTTCGGGACAGGCGATAAAACCTACGAGCAGTACTTC. This encodes CASSSFFGTGDKTYEQYF.

This clonotype turned up a few times. Here the CDR3 DNA reads TGTGCCAGCTCCCCGGATATTTCAGTCGGTTCACCCCTCCACTTT. As protein: CASSPDISVGSPLHF. This rearrangement joins TRBV18 to TRBJ1-6; D gene unclear. Trimming removed 6 bases from V and 9 bases from J, with 18 bases in between. Germline-derived CDR1 and CDR2 are KGHSH and LQKENI. This CDR3 region has 15 residues.

This clonotype was seen many times. The V gene is TRBV20-1, the J gene TRBJ2-7; the D gene is possibly TRBD2 (6 bases). V lost 5 bases, J lost 2 bases, and 22 bases lay in between. The CDR3 runs 16 residues. Germline V gene lookup returns CDR1 DFQATT and CDR2 SNEGSKA (reference sequence). In DNA form, the CDR3 reads TGCAGTGCTCCGTCGAGAGGGAGCGGGCCCGCCTACGAGCAGTACTTC. This translates into CSAPSRGSGPAYEQYF.

A few counts support this clonotype. The chain is built from TRBV18 and TRBJ2-1; D is unresolved. This CDR3 spans 16 amino acids. V was cut by 0 bases and J by 1 base, with 10 bases left in between. Per germline, CDR1 KGHSH and CDR2 LQKENI. This chain's CDR3 is CASSPPGGNSYNEQFF. For the CDR3, the DNA is TGTGCCAGCTCACCACCTGGTGGGAATTCCTACAATGAGCAGTTCTTC.